This T cell receptor beta chain was observed in a study of shared clonotypes between healthy human individuals. Findings and limits, study-wide: Tissues were not sampled, only blood, and their repertoires likely differ. The study generally estimated greater richness for naive than memory subsets.

In the study's own analysis: In the immunoSEQ data, sequences were junction-only and lacked quality scores, so filtering differed. The repertoire was sequenced with immunoSEQ multiplex PCR; TCRdb's copy has only in-frame clones and lacks some. That table supplies the V and J calls and clone size; D and trimming were determined from the DNA. The sample holds about 1.5 million clones, 98% seen once. Both subsets, CD45RA+ naive and CD45RA-negative memory, were split from the CD4+ cells. Comment on this clone: Its antigen is still unknown.

The TCR comes from a man younger than 45 in good health. Sequencing input: naive CD4+ T cells sorted from blood. As to subset: CD45RA+ positively selected.

The CDR3 nucleotides are TGTGCCAGTAATAGGGACAGGGGTGATGGCTACACCTTC. Protein product: CASNRDRGDGYTF. The chain employs TRBV19 and TRBJ1-2; TRBD1 aligns across 10 bases. The CDR3 extends over 13 amino acids. Trimming removed 7 bases from V and 6 bases from J; junction bases left unmatched: 5. Germline V CDR1 and CDR2: LNHDA, SQIVND (reference sequence).